This is a list of T cell receptor beta chains from one sample in a study of T cell responses to AZD1222 COVID-19 vaccine. Assay: immunoSEQ multiplex PCR; the TCRdb copy retains only in-frame clones and omits some. In the table there are some 120,000 clones, 80% to 90% of which are singletons. The specimen comprised peripheral blood, sampled on day 0 of AZD1222 vaccination. The source of these receptors is an adult in good health. Both conserved end residues are part of each CDR3. The order of the fields is clone size, V gene, D gene, J gene, CDR3 protein, CDR3 DNA. D genes are given only for firm matches. Not every row has a clone size; where given, it reads once, few, many or a size class.

clone size: .; V gene: TRBV6-6; D gene: .; J gene: TRBJ2-7; CDR3 protein: CASQTGTHPYEQYF; CDR3 DNA: TGTGCCAGCCAAACAGGGACCCACCCCTACGAGCAGTACTTC
clone size: .; V gene: TRBV18; D gene: .; J gene: TRBJ2-6; CDR3 protein: CASSQGRTTANVLTF; CDR3 DNA: TGTGCCAGCTCACAGGGACGGACTACCGCCAACGTCCTGACTTTC
clone size: .; V gene: TRBV5-1; D gene: .; J gene: TRBJ2-2; CDR3 protein: CASRTVGAGELFF; CDR3 DNA: TGCGCCAGCAGAACAGTTGGCGCCGGGGAGCTGTTTTTT
clone size: .; V gene: TRBV4-3; D gene: .; J gene: TRBJ2-7; CDR3 protein: CASSQDQGPYEQYF; CDR3 DNA: TGCGCCAGCAGCCAAGATCAGGGTCCTTACGAGCAGTACTTC
clone size: .; V gene: TRBV18; D gene: .; J gene: TRBJ1-1; CDR3 protein: CASSPQAGHLNTEAFF; CDR3 DNA: TGTGCCAGCTCACCACAAGCGGGACACCTGAACACTGAAGCTTTCTTT
clone size: few; V gene: TRBV5-6; D gene: .; J gene: TRBJ1-6; CDR3 protein: CASSPNTGTLNSPLHF; CDR3 DNA: TGTGCCAGCAGCCCTAACACCGGGACCCTAAATTCACCCCTCCACTTT
clone size: .; V gene: TRBV29-1; D gene: TRBD1; J gene: TRBJ2-3; CDR3 protein: CSVPRDRYTDTQYF; CDR3 DNA: TGCAGCGTTCCCAGGGACAGGTACACAGATACGCAGTATTTT
clone size: .; V gene: TRBV19; D gene: .; J gene: TRBJ2-3; CDR3 protein: CASMSLGGRTDTQYF; CDR3 DNA: TGTGCCAGTATGAGCCTCGGGGGAAGGACAGATACGCAGTATTTT
clone size: .; V gene: TRBV3-1/TRBV3-2; D gene: TRBD2; J gene: TRBJ2-3; CDR3 protein: CASSQVTSPEAQYF; CDR3 DNA: TGTGCCAGCAGCCAAGTGACTAGCCCCGAGGCGCAGTATTTT
clone size: .; V gene: TRBV11-3; D gene: TRBD1; J gene: TRBJ2-7; CDR3 protein: CASSFGTGQVYEQYF; CDR3 DNA: TGTGCCAGCAGCTTCGGAACGGGACAGGTCTACGAGCAGTACTTC
clone size: .; V gene: TRBV19; D gene: .; J gene: TRBJ1-2; CDR3 protein: CASSFGDLSGIYGYTF; CDR3 DNA: TGTGCCAGTTCCTTCGGGGACCTCTCGGGCATTTATGGCTACACCTTC
clone size: .; V gene: TRBV10-3; D gene: .; J gene: TRBJ1-4; CDR3 protein: CAISRTAPNEKLFF; CDR3 DNA: TGTGCCATCAGCAGGACAGCCCCTAATGAAAAACTGTTTTTT
clone size: .; V gene: TRBV7-2; D gene: TRBD1; J gene: TRBJ1-1; CDR3 protein: CASLQGVYTEAFF; CDR3 DNA: TGTGCCAGTCTGCAGGGGGTCTACACTGAAGCTTTCTTT
clone size: .; V gene: TRBV6-5; D gene: .; J gene: TRBJ2-7; CDR3 protein: CASRRDQTSYEQYF; CDR3 DNA: TGTGCCAGCCGGAGGGACCAAACCTCCTACGAGCAGTACTTC
clone size: .; V gene: TRBV15; D gene: TRBD1; J gene: TRBJ1-2; CDR3 protein: CATSNYRGQSYGYTF; CDR3 DNA: TGTGCCACCAGCAACTACAGGGGGCAAAGCTATGGCTACACCTTC
clone size: .; V gene: TRBV19; D gene: TRBD2; J gene: TRBJ2-5; CDR3 protein: CASSPTSGGPLQETQYF; CDR3 DNA: TGTGCCAGTAGTCCGACTAGCGGGGGGCCGCTCCAAGAGACCCAGTACTTC
clone size: .; V gene: TRBV5-5; D gene: .; J gene: TRBJ1-2; CDR3 protein: CASSLGHYGYTF; CDR3 DNA: TGTGCCAGCAGCTTGGGACACTATGGCTACACCTTC
clone size: .; V gene: TRBV6-2/TRBV6-3; D gene: TRBD1; J gene: TRBJ1-5; CDR3 protein: CASSWTGINQPQHF; CDR3 DNA: TGTGCCAGCAGTTGGACAGGGATCAATCAGCCCCAGCATTTT
clone size: .; V gene: TRBV24-1; D gene: .; J gene: TRBJ1-2; CDR3 protein: CATNDGNYGYTF; CDR3 DNA: TGTGCCACCAACGACGGGAACTATGGCTACACCTTC
clone size: once; V gene: TRBV5-1; D gene: TRBD1; J gene: TRBJ1-2; CDR3 protein: CASSSDPTGVAYGYTF; CDR3 DNA: TGCGCCAGCAGCTCTGACCCGACAGGGGTAGCCTATGGCTACACCTTC
clone size: .; V gene: TRBV5-4; D gene: TRBD2; J gene: TRBJ2-5; CDR3 protein: CASSLEAGAETQYF; CDR3 DNA: TGTGCCAGCAGCTTGGAGGCGGGAGCCGAGACCCAGTACTTC
clone size: .; V gene: TRBV21-1; D gene: .; J gene: TRBJ1-1; CDR3 protein: CASSRGPTNTEAFF; CDR3 DNA: TGTGCCAGCAGCAGGGGACCCACGAACACTGAAGCTTTCTTT
clone size: .; V gene: TRBV5-1; D gene: .; J gene: TRBJ2-6; CDR3 protein: CASSLVVSGANVLTF; CDR3 DNA: TGCGCCAGCAGCTTGGTGGTCTCTGGGGCCAACGTCCTGACTTTC
clone size: .; V gene: TRBV4-2; D gene: .; J gene: TRBJ1-1; CDR3 protein: CASSQDGARSGMNTEAFF; CDR3 DNA: TGTGCCAGCAGCCAAGATGGGGCCCGGAGCGGTATGAACACTGAAGCTTTCTTT